This T cell receptor (beta chain) originates from a study of beta chain features in type 1 diabetes. The whole isolated RNA underwent reverse transcription, so sequencing captured expressed TCRB transcripts. The table came from immunoSEQ multiplex PCR; TCRdb's copy has only in-frame clones and leaves some out. The sample has nearly 700,000 clones, 10% to 15% seen once. Germline V lookup: CDR1 GTSNPN, CDR2 SVGIG (reference sequence). This CDR3 region has 15 residues. Trimming took 1 base from V and 4 from J, leaving 16 bases between them. The study, taken as a whole, reports: Shorter TCRB CDR3s, moderately but significantly so, marked every one of the four CD4+ subsets in Type 1 diabetes patients.

With regard to this clone: Its antigen is not identified.

Cell sorting via CD45RO/CCR7/CD25/CD127/CD95/CD27 was performed to obtain CD4+ naive, central memory, regulatory and stem cell-like memory cells. The sequence came from a man between 18 and 35 years old with type 1 diabetes. This chain uses TRBV30 with TRBJ1-2; D gene unclear. Input material: naive CD4+ T cells from blood. In DNA, the CDR3 is TGTGCCTGGAGTGGAATCTCGACTTCTGGCTATGGCTACACCTTC. This encodes CAWSGISTSGYGYTF.